This T cell receptor (beta chain) is drawn from a study of shared clonotypes between healthy human individuals. Study-level background: CD8 memory received one plate per donor, CD8 naive two, CD4 memory three and CD4 naive three.

Repertoires were generated with immunoSEQ multiplex PCR, while TCRdb's copy carries only in-frame clones and drops some. The sample records about 1 million clones, approximately 70% being singletons. General study results and limits: Incompleteness in sorted-subset sequencing, despite large depth, was shown by rarefaction. On the whole, naive subsets had larger estimated richness than memory subsets had.

This clone came up a few times. Its antigen is not known. Germline V gene data show CDR1 as SGHAT and CDR2 as FQDESV (reference sequence). This CDR3 has 13 residues. The ends were cut back, 5 bases at V and 1 base at J, with 8 bases in the middle. This clonotype was obtained from a man aged 18 to 29 in good health. The material sequenced was memory CD4+ T cells sorted from blood. Subset denoted: CD45RA-negative fraction. This chain links TRBV11-1 with TRBJ1-1; possible D gene TRBD1, 5 bases. The DNA of the CDR3 is TGTGCCAGCAGCACCCAGGGGAACACTGAAGCTTTCTTT. As protein: CASSTQGNTEAFF.